This TCR beta chain stems from a study of blood T cell repertoires in COVID-19. About the study: Spain, Italy and the United States supplied samples that represented acute and convalescent COVID-19. T cells, B-cell-depleted T cells, or PBMCs provided the cDNA or gDNA that served as material.

V lost 1 base, J lost 1 base, and 1 base stayed unmatched. The CDR3 is 14 amino acids. Looked up from germline, CDR1 is SEHNR and CDR2 is FQNEAQ (reference sequence). Method: immunoSEQ multiplex PCR; TCRdb's copy keeps in-frame clones and lacks some. This table has under 300,000 clones, around 80% appearing once. This clone showed up just once. What was sequenced was peripheral blood. This sequence was found in a young woman with acute or convalescent COVID-19. The V gene is TRBV7-9, the J gene TRBJ2-7; 7 positions match TRBD1. CDR3 DNA sequence: TGTGCCAGCAGCTTAGTGGGACAGTCCTACGAGCAGTACTTC. This sequence encodes CASSLVGQSYEQYF.